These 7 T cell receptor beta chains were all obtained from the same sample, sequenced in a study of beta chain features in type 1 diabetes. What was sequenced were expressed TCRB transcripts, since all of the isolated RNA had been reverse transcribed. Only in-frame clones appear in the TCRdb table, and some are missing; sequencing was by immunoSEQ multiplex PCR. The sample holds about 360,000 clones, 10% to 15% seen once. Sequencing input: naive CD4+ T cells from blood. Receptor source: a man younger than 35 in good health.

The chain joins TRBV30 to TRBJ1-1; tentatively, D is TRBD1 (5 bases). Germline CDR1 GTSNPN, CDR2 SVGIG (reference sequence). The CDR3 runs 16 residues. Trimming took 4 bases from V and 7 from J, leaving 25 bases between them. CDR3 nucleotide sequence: TGTGCCTGGACTATTCCGGGGGTCACCCAAAACGTTGAAGCTTTCTTT. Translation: CAWTIPGVTQNVEAFF.

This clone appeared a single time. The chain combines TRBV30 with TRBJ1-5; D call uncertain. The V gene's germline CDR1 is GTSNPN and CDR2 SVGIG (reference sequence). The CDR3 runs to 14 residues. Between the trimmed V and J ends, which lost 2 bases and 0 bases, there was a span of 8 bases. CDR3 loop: CAWSLQYSNQPQHF. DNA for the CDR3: TGTGCCTGGAGTTTACAATATAGCAATCAGCCCCAGCATTTT.

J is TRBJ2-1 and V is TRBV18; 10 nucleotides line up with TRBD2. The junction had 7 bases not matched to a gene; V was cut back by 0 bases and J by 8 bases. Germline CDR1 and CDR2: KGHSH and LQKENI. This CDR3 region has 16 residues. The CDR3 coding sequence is TGTGCCAGCTCACCACCAAGCCTAGCGGGAGAGTATGAGCAGTTCTTC. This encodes CASSPPSLAGEYEQFF. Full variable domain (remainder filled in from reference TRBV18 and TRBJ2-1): NAGVMQNPRHLVRRRGQEARLRCSPMKGHSHVYWYRQLPEEGLKFMVYLQKENIIDESGMPKERFSAEFPKEGPSILRIQQVVRGDSAAYFCASSPPSLAGEYEQFFGPGTRLTVL.

CDR3 sequence: CASSLGLAGGKNTGELFF. The CDR3 DNA reads as TGTGCCAGCAGCTTGGGACTAGCGGGGGGAAAGAACACCGGGGAGCTGTTTTTT. V and J are TRBV5-4 and TRBJ2-2, with TRBD2 matching over 13 bases. This CDR3 comprises 18 residues. Germline trimming cut 0 bases from V and 1 base from J; bases unmatched to any gene: 3. The germline CDR1 and CDR2 sequences are SGHNT and YYREEE (reference sequence).

The CDR3 DNA is TGTGCCAGTAGTATCCTCCCGCCGGGACTAGCGGTCTTCGATGAGCAGTTCTTC. Amino acid sequence: CASSILPPGLAVFDEQFF. The chain is built from TRBV19 and TRBJ2-1; 11 nucleotides align to TRBD2. Per germline, CDR1 LNHDA and CDR2 SQIVND (reference sequence). The CDR3 sequence is 18 residues long. V dropped 3 bases and J dropped 8; count of bases not matched to a gene: 15.

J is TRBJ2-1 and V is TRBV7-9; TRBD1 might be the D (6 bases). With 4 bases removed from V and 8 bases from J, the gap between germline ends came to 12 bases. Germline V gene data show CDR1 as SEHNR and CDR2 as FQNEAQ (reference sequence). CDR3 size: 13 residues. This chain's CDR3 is CASSSRTGYEQFF. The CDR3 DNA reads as TGTGCCAGCAGCTCCAGAACAGGGTATGAGCAGTTCTTC.

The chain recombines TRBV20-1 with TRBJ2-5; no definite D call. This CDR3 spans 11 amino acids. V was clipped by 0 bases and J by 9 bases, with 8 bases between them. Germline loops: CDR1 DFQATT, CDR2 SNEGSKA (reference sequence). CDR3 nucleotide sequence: TGCAGTGCTAGAGACAATTCAGCCCAGTACTTC. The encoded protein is CSARDNSAQYF.